This record covers a single TCR beta chain. The sample is drawn from a study of blood T cell repertoires in COVID-19. Study context: Acute-phase and convalescent COVID-19 samples originated in the United States, Italy and Spain. PBMCs, B-cell-depleted T cells, or T cells provided the cDNA or gDNA that made up the material.

CDR1 and CDR2 (germline): MDHEN, SYDVKM. The CDR3 spans 13 residues. J lost 4 bases, V lost 5 bases, and 2 bases had no gene match. Generated by immunoSEQ multiplex PCR, the TCRdb table keeps only in-frame clones and is missing some. The sample has 15,000 to 20,000 clones; approximately 91% are singletons. This rearrangement joins TRBV28 to TRBJ1-2, with 9 bases aligning to TRBD1. The specimen sequenced was peripheral blood. The sequence came from a woman of 80 years or more with COVID-19, enrolled during active disease. The CDR3 loop is CASSTGGGYGYTF. CDR3 sequence (DNA): TGTGCCAGCAGTACAGGGGGCGGCTATGGCTACACCTTC.